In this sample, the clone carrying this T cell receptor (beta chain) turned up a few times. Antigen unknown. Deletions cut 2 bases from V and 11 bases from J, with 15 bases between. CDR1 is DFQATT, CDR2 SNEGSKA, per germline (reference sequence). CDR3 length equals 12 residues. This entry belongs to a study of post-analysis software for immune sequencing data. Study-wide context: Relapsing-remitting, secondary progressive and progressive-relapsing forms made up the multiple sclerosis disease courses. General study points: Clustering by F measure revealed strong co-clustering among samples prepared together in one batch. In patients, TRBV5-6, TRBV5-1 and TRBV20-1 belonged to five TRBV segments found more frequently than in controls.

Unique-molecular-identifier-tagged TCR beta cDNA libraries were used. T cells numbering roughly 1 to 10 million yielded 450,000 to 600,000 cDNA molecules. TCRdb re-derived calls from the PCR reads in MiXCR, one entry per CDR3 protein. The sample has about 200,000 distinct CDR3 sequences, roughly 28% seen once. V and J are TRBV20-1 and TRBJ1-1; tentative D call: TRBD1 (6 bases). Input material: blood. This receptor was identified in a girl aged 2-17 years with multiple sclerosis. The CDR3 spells CSARRRQAGAFF. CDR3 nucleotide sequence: TGCAGTGCTAGAAGGAGACAGGCGGGTGCTTTCTTT.